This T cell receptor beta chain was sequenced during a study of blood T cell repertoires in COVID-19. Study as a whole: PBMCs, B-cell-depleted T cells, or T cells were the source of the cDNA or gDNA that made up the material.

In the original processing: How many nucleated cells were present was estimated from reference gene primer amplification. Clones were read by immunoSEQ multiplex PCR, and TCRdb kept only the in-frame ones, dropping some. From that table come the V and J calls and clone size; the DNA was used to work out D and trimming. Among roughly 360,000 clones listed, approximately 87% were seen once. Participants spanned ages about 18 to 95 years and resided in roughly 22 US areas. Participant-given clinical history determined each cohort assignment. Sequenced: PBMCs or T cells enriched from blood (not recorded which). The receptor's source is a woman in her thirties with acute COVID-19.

The CDR3 sequence: CASSPGQGGSGNTIYF. The CDR3 DNA follows: TGCGCCAGCAGCCCCGGACAGGGTGGCTCTGGAAACACCATATATTTT. The rearrangement joins TRBV5-1 to TRBJ1-3; 8 bases are shared with TRBD1. CDR1 is SGHRS and CDR2 is YFSETQ in the germline V gene. This CDR3 contains 16 residues. With V trimmed by 4 bases and J by 0 bases, 6 bases remained unmatched.